What follows are 7 T cell receptor beta chains derived from one specimen sequenced in a study of T cell responses to AZD1222 COVID-19 vaccine. Sequencing used immunoSEQ multiplex PCR; TCRdb keeps in-frame clones, though not all of them. The sample contains roughly 150,000 clones, 70% to 90% of which appear only once. Sequencing was performed on peripheral blood, taken on day 0 of AZD1222 vaccination. The receptors derive from an adult in good health.

This chain uses TRBV9 with TRBJ1-4; 10 nucleotides match TRBD1. Trimming took 4 bases from V and 8 from J; bases not matched to a gene: 8. Germline CDR1 reads SGDLS; CDR2 reads YYNGEE. CDR3 length: 15 amino acids. The CDR3: CASSPGTGAWEKLFF. CDR3 nucleotides: TGTGCCAGCAGCCCCGGGACAGGGGCTTGGGAAAAACTGTTTTTT.

The chain recombines TRBV19 with TRBJ2-7; the D gene is possibly TRBD1 (6 bases). This CDR3 spans 16 amino acids. Trimming took off 6 bases at V and 5 bases at J, with 23 bases between the two ends. Germline lookup yields CDR1 LNHDA and CDR2 SQIVND (reference sequence). The CDR3 is CASSPRQVAVTHEQYF. The CDR3 nucleotides are TGTGCCAGTAGCCCCAGACAGGTTGCCGTAACCCACGAGCAGTACTTC.

This clone is a singleton in its sample. The chain is built from TRBV18 and TRBJ1-1, with no clear D. The CDR3 length is 16 residues. Germline assignment: CDR1 KGHSH and CDR2 LQKENI. Trimming cost V 2 bases and J 4 bases, with 17 bases left between them. The DNA of the CDR3 is TGTGCCAGCTCACCAGAAACTCTGGGGTCTAGCACTGAAGCTTTCTTT. Protein: CASSPETLGSSTEAFF. Full variable domain (outside the CDR3, taken from reference TRBV18 and TRBJ1-1): NAGVMQNPRHLVRRRGQEARLRCSPMKGHSHVYWYRQLPEEGLKFMVYLQKENIIDESGMPKERFSAEFPKEGPSILRIQQVVRGDSAAYFCASSPETLGSSTEAFFGQGTRLTVV.

This chain joins TRBV7-2 and TRBJ1-1; D unresolved. V was pared by 5 bases and J by 0 bases, with 16 bases between. This CDR3 has 16 amino acids. The germline gives CDR1 SGHTA, CDR2 FQGNSA. The CDR3 protein is CASSRPPGHLNTEAFF. The CDR3 nucleotides read TGTGCCAGCAGCAGACCACCAGGTCACTTGAACACTGAAGCTTTCTTT.

This chain links TRBV3-1 (or the pseudogene TRBV3-2) with TRBJ2-7; TRBD1 or TRBD2 may be the D gene (5 bases each). This CDR3 comprises 15 residues. Germline assignment: CDR1 LGHDT and CDR2 YNNKEL (reference sequence). V gave up 4 bases and J gave up 2 bases, with 15 bases separating them. CDR3 sequence: CASSPRDGIAYEQYF. Here the CDR3 DNA reads TGTGCCAGCAGCCCACGGGACGGGATTGCCTACGAGCAGTACTTC.

The J gene is TRBJ2-3, the V gene TRBV30; D possibly corresponds to TRBD2 (6 bases). With 2 bases removed from V and 2 bases from J, the gap between germline ends came to 14 bases. The CDR3 length is 15 residues. Germline CDR1 GTSNPN, CDR2 SVGIG (reference sequence). The CDR3 DNA sequence: TGTGCCTGGAGTAGAGGAGGGAAATTCACAGATACGCAGTATTTT. This translates into CAWSRGGKFTDTQYF.

The chain uses TRBV2 and TRBJ1-2, with D possibly being TRBD1 (6 bases). The CDR3 length is 13 residues. Per germline, CDR1 SNHLY and CDR2 FYNNEI. V lost 4 bases and J 3 bases, leaving 9 bases between the germline ends. The CDR3 DNA is TGTGCCAGCAGTGCTCGGGGGCACTATGGCTACACCTTC. As protein: CASSARGHYGYTF.